This entry lists 9 T cell receptor beta chains sequenced from one sample in a study of T-cell reconstitution after alpha-beta-depleted transplantation in children. Unique molecular identifiers were used in preparing the TCRbeta library. In TCRdb, the PCR reads were re-called with MiXCR into one record per CDR3 protein. This sample has about 490,000 distinct CDR3 sequences, with about 11% found just once. This sample comprised PBMCs, obtained before TCRalphabeta/CD19-depleted stem cell transplant. These receptors were taken from a child aged 2-15 years with inherited bone marrow failure, due to receive a stem cell transplant.

This clonotype was seen ten or more times. The chain links TRBV20-1 to TRBJ2-7; D might be TRBD2 (6 bases). The CDR3 spans 15 residues. V shed 2 bases and J shed 6 bases, with 20 bases lying between them. Germline CDR1 is DFQATT and CDR2 is SNEGSKA (reference sequence). Here the CDR3 DNA reads TGCAGTGCTAGAAAGGTCCCAGGCGGGGATTCCGAGCAGTACTTC. It codes for CSARKVPGGDSEQYF.

This clonotype was counted ten times or more. In DNA, the CDR3 is TGCAGTGCTAGAGGCATTTTTATTAGCGGGCTTTACAATGAGCAGTTCTTC. Protein sequence: CSARGIFISGLYNEQFF. The genes are TRBV20-1 and TRBJ2-1; 7 bases align to TRBD2. After removal of 1 base from V and 4 bases from J, the junction contained 13 bases not matched to a gene. Per germline, CDR1 DFQATT and CDR2 SNEGSKA (reference sequence). The CDR3 runs 17 residues.

This clonotype was observed at least ten times. V gene TRBV10-3 combines with J gene TRBJ2-6; no clear D. Per germline, CDR1 ENHRY and CDR2 SYGVKD. Trimming cost V 0 bases and J 0 bases, with 3 bases left between them. The length of the CDR3 is 15 residues. The CDR3 here is CAISESNSGANVLTF. The CDR3 DNA is TGTGCCATCAGTGAGTCCAACTCTGGGGCCAACGTCCTGACTTTC.

This clonotype came up many times. The CDR3 reads CSVAGHSSYEQYF. CDR3 nucleotide sequence: TGCAGCGTCGCAGGACATAGCTCCTACGAGCAGTACTTC. The chain combines TRBV29-1 with TRBJ2-7, with a weak D call TRBD1 (5 bases). This CDR3 is built from 13 residues. Trimming stripped 6 bases from V and 0 bases from J, with 12 bases between. CDR1 is SQVTM, CDR2 ANQGSEA, per germline.

This clonotype was seen ten or more times. The chain is built from TRBV30 and TRBJ1-1; the D is unclear. This CDR3 is 13 amino acids long. Germline V gene sequence: CDR1 GTSNPN, CDR2 SVGIG (reference sequence). Trimming removed 2 bases from V and 1 base from J, with 8 bases in between. The CDR3 spells CAWSSAPNTEAFF. The CDR3 DNA follows: TGTGCCTGGAGTAGTGCCCCGAACACTGAAGCTTTCTTT.

Concerning this clonotype: A much bigger clone sits one base away, suggesting this may be a read error. The chain joins TRBV18 to TRBJ1-4; D unresolved. Trimming stripped 8 bases from V and 8 bases from J, with 9 bases between. The CDR3 contains 11 residues. Looked up from germline, CDR1 is KGHSH and CDR2 is LQKENI. This CDR3 is CASAGGEKLFF. CDR3 nucleotide sequence: TGTGCCAGCGCCGGAGGCGAAAAACTGTTTTTT.

In this sample, this clonotype turned up many times. The chain couples TRBV12-5 to TRBJ1-5; no reliable D call. Germline loops: CDR1 LGHNT, CDR2 FRNRAP. CDR3 length equals 13 residues. Trimming took off 4 bases at V and 4 bases at J, with 8 bases between the two ends. As DNA, the CDR3 is TGTGCTAGTGGTTCGAGGATGAATCAGCCCCAGCATTTT. Amino acid sequence: CASGSRMNQPQHF. Supplemented by reference TRBV12-5 and TRBJ1-5, the full variable domain reads DARVTQTPRHKVTEMGQEVTMRCQPILGHNTVFWYRQTMMQGLELLAYFRNRAPLDDSGMPKDRFSAEMPDATLATLKIQPSEPRDSAVYFCASGSRMNQPQHFGDGTRLSIL.

This clonotype came up many times. The V call is TRBV6-2 or TRBV6-3, the J call TRBJ2-2; 10 nucleotides agree with TRBD2. Germline V CDR1 and CDR2: MNHEY, SVGEGT. The CDR3 is made up of 19 amino acids. The ends lost 2 bases at V and 1 base at J; junction bases unmatched: 10. CDR3 in amino acids: CASSYHPTSGNRNTGELFF. The CDR3 nucleotides are TGTGCCAGCAGTTACCATCCAACTAGCGGGAACCGGAACACCGGGGAGCTGTTTTTT.

The V call is TRBV29-1, the J call TRBJ2-2, with D uncertain. The CDR3 runs to 13 residues. Germline values: CDR1 SQVTM, CDR2 ANQGSEA. CDR3 DNA: TGCACGGCCACCCAGACGAACACCGGGGAGCTGTTTTTT. This translates into CTATQTNTGELFF.